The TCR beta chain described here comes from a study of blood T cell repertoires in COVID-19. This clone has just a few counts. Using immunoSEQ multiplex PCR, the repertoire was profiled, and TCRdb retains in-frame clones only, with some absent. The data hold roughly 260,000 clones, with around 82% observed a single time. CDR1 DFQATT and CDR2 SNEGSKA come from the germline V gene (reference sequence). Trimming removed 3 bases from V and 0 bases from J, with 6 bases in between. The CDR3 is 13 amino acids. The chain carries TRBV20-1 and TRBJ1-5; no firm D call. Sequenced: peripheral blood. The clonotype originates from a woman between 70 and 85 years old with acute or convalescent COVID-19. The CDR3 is CSASGYSNQPQHF. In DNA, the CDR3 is TGCAGTGCTAGTGGCTATAGCAATCAGCCCCAGCATTTT.